Below, 23 T cell receptor beta chains from the same sample are listed, as sequenced in a study of cytomegalovirus exposure and HLA in healthy donors. The PCR used 60 Vbeta and 13 Jbeta primers. Produced via immunoSEQ multiplex PCR; TCRdb's table is partial and in-frame only. The table lists about 160,000 clones, 65% to 85% of them singletons, with 1.3% to 1.5% in the top ten. Sequenced: PBMCs. The receptors stem from a man aged 60 to 69 in good health and CMV-seronegative.

The chain joins TRBV7-8 to TRBJ1-2, with 9 bases matching TRBD1. This CDR3 contains 15 residues. Per the germline V gene, CDR1 is SGHVS and CDR2 is FQNEAQ. J was trimmed by 2 bases and V by 5 bases; bases with no gene match: 6. CDR3 region: CASSIWGQGNYGYTF. DNA for the CDR3: TGTGCCAGCAGCATCTGGGGACAGGGCAACTATGGCTACACCTTC.

The chain joins TRBV19 to TRBJ2-7; TRBD1 agrees at 7 bases. Germline loops: CDR1 LNHDA, CDR2 SQIVND (reference sequence). The CDR3 sequence is 14 residues long. V lost 4 bases, J lost 5 bases, and 8 bases stayed unmatched. The CDR3 DNA sequence: TGTGCCAGTAGTAACAGACAGGGTTCCGACGAGCAGTACTTC. Translating gives CASSNRQGSDEQYF.

This clone came up a few times. CDR3 coding DNA: TGTGCCTGGATAAGAGAATACAATGAGCAGTTCTTC. Its translation: CAWIREYNEQFF. V usage is TRBV30 and J usage is TRBJ2-1; no clear D. The CDR3 covers 12 residues. V was pared by 4 bases and J by 4 bases, with 8 bases between. CDR1 and CDR2 (germline): GTSNPN, SVGIG (reference sequence).

The J gene is TRBJ1-1, the V gene TRBV5-6; weak D call: TRBD1 (5 bases). The CDR3 loop spans 14 amino acids. The V gene's germline CDR1 is SGHDT and CDR2 YYEEEE. The V end was cut by 0 bases, the J end by 1 base, with 7 bases between. The CDR3 loop is CASSLGQQNTEAFF. The CDR3, as DNA: TGTGCCAGCAGCTTGGGACAGCAGAACACTGAAGCTTTCTTT.

This chain links TRBV27 with TRBJ2-6; maybe TRBD1 (6 bases). Germline V CDR1 and CDR2: MNHEY, SMNVEV (reference sequence). The V end was cut by 0 bases, the J end by 0 bases, with 12 bases between. This CDR3 is built from 18 residues. The CDR3 loop is CASSLSVLRGSGANVLTF. Here the CDR3 DNA reads TGTGCCAGCAGTTTATCCGTCCTCAGGGGCTCTGGGGCCAACGTCCTGACTTTC.

DNA of the CDR3: TGTGCCAGTAGTGCAGGGATCCTTGGCTACACCTTC. Translated: CASSAGILGYTF. The V gene is TRBV19, the J gene TRBJ1-2; the D gene is possibly TRBD1 (5 bases). The germline gives CDR1 LNHDA, CDR2 SQIVND (reference sequence). V gave up 5 bases and J gave up 7 bases, with 11 bases separating them. The CDR3 runs to 12 residues.

This clone has more than one count but fewer than ten. The chain couples TRBV7-8 to TRBJ2-7; D ambiguous. V lost 1 base and J 2 bases, leaving 12 bases between the germline ends. This CDR3 has 15 residues. Germline CDR1 and CDR2: SGHVS and FQNEAQ. As DNA, the CDR3 is TGTGCCAGCAGCTTAGGGAGCGCCCTTCCCTACGAGCAGTACTTC. Translated: CASSLGSALPYEQYF.

This clone was counted a few times. The chain has TRBV6-5 and TRBJ2-7, with a tentative D call TRBD1 (6 bases). The CDR3 sequence is 15 residues long. Germline V gene sequence: CDR1 MNHEY, CDR2 SVGAGI. The V end was cut by 2 bases, the J end by 1 base, with 12 bases between. The CDR3 region is CASSYGRGASYEQYF. CDR3 sequence (DNA): TGTGCCAGCAGTTACGGCAGGGGCGCATCCTACGAGCAGTACTTC.

This rearrangement joins TRBV11-2 to TRBJ2-2; 8 bases agree with TRBD2. CDR1 is SGHAT, CDR2 FQNNGV, per germline. The length of the CDR3 is 14 residues. J was trimmed by 6 bases and V by 0 bases; bases with no gene match: 0. DNA of the CDR3: TGTGCCAGCAGCTTAGAGCGGGGGGCCGGGGAGCTGTTTTTT. Translation gives CASSLERGAGELFF.

This chain links TRBV7-3 with TRBJ2-6; no clear D gene. The V end lost 5 bases, the J end lost 1 base, and 9 bases lay between the germline ends. Germline-derived CDR1 and CDR2 are SGHTA and FQGTGA. CDR3 size: 15 residues. The DNA of the CDR3 is TGTGCCAGCAGCCCACAGCTTTCTGGGGCCAACGTCCTGACTTTC. Translated: CASSPQLSGANVLTF. The variable domain in full, completed from reference TRBV7-3 and TRBJ2-6, reads GAGVSQTPSNKVTEKGKYVELRCDPISGHTALYWYRQSLGQGPEFLIYFQGTGAADDSGLPNDRFFAVRPEGSVSTLKIQRTERGDSAVYLCASSPQLSGANVLTFGAGSRLTVL.

The rearrangement uses TRBV10-2 and TRBJ2-7; 7 nucleotides align to TRBD1. Germline CDR1 reads WSHSY; CDR2 reads SAAADI. The CDR3 runs to 14 residues. V lost 6 bases, J lost 2 bases, and 7 bases stayed unmatched. The CDR3 region is CASRRGTEAYEQYF. The CDR3 coding sequence is TGCGCCAGCAGGAGGGGGACAGAGGCCTACGAGCAGTACTTC.

The chain employs TRBV27 and TRBJ1-1, with D possibly being TRBD1 (5 bases). V lost 2 bases and J 5 bases, leaving 12 bases between the germline ends. The CDR3 totals 14 residues. CDR1 is MNHEY and CDR2 is SMNVEV in the germline V gene (reference sequence). CDR3 bases: TGTGCCAGCAGTTTAACAGGCCGTTGGACTGAAGCTTTCTTT. Its translation is CASSLTGRWTEAFF.

The V and J genes are TRBV5-6 and TRBJ2-7, with 7 bases aligning to TRBD1. The CDR3 contains 15 residues. The junction had 7 bases not matched to a gene; V was cut back by 1 base and J by 3 bases. Per the germline V gene, CDR1 is SGHDT and CDR2 is YYEEEE. As DNA, the CDR3 is TGTGCCAGCAGCTTGTCAGCGGCAGGGGGCTACGAGCAGTACTTC. Translating it yields CASSLSAAGGYEQYF.

J is TRBJ2-7 and V is TRBV11-2, with a tentative D call TRBD1 (6 bases). The CDR3 is 15 amino acids. Trimming took 3 bases from V and 0 from J, leaving 12 bases between them. The germline gives CDR1 SGHAT, CDR2 FQNNGV. The CDR3 bases are TGTGCCAGCAGCTTTGGACAGACGAGCTCCTACGAGCAGTACTTC. Protein product: CASSFGQTSSYEQYF.

This clone was detected only a few times. V usage is TRBV28 and J usage is TRBJ1-1; the D gene is possibly TRBD1 (6 bases). The CDR3 has 13 residues. The germline gives CDR1 MDHEN, CDR2 SYDVKM. V gave up 6 bases and J gave up 8 bases, with 16 bases separating them. The CDR3 reads CASSRNTGSEAFF. CDR3 nucleotide sequence: TGTGCCAGCAGCAGGAACACAGGGTCCGAAGCTTTCTTT.

In DNA, the CDR3 is TGTGCCAGCAGTATCGTGAACACTGAAGCTTTCTTT. Residues: CASSIVNTEAFF. The chain has TRBV28 and TRBJ1-1, with D unclear. The CDR3 consists of 12 residues. Deletions cut 5 bases from V and 0 bases from J, with 4 bases between. Germline CDR1 reads MDHEN; CDR2 reads SYDVKM.

The rearrangement links TRBV21-1 to TRBJ1-2. TRBV21-1 is noted as a pseudogene. CDR3 length equals 13 residues. CDR3 region: CASSRVRNYGYTF. The CDR3 DNA follows: TGTGCCAGCAGCAGAGTCCGGAACTATGGCTACACCTTC.

This clone was observed a few times. This sequence joins TRBV28 and TRBJ1-2; 8 nucleotides align to TRBD1. The CDR3 runs 14 residues. CDR1 MDHEN and CDR2 SYDVKM come from the germline V gene. V lost 6 bases, J lost 3 bases, and 6 bases stayed unmatched. The CDR3 loop reads CASRPTGAYYGYTF. The CDR3, as DNA: TGTGCCAGCAGGCCGACAGGGGCGTACTATGGCTACACCTTC.

The V call is TRBV6-5, the J call TRBJ2-1; 7 bases align to TRBD2. The V and J ends lost 8 bases and 6 bases, in that order; junction bases with no gene match: 13. CDR3 length: 15 amino acids. Germline CDR1 reads MNHEY; CDR2 reads SVGAGI. The CDR3, as DNA: TGTGCCAGCGGGACTCGGACTAGGGACCCCAATGAGCAGTTCTTC. Encoded protein: CASGTRTRDPNEQFF.

J is TRBJ2-2 and V is TRBV19; the match to TRBD1 covers 7 bases. V trimming: 4 bases; J trimming: 6 bases; junction bases outside the gene matches: 5. The germline V gene has CDR1 LNHDA and CDR2 SQIVND (reference sequence). The CDR3 length is 14 residues. The CDR3 loop is CASSTTGLAGELFF. CDR3 coding DNA: TGTGCCAGTAGTACGACAGGGTTGGCCGGGGAGCTGTTTTTT.

A single count supports this clone. The rearrangement joins TRBV27 to TRBJ2-5; 8 bases map to TRBD2. Germline V gene sequence: CDR1 MNHEY, CDR2 SMNVEV (reference sequence). The CDR3 length is 14 residues. The J segment lost 8 bases and the V segment lost 6 bases, leaving 11 bases of the junction unmatched. Written as DNA, the CDR3 is TGTGCCAGCAGCAAAGCTAGCGGGCGCCAAACCCAGTACTTC. It encodes CASSKASGRQTQYF.

The V and J genes are TRBV5-5 and TRBJ2-7; 7 bases fit TRBD2. The trim removed 1 base at V and 7 bases at J, leaving 5 bases unmatched. The CDR3 is made up of 13 amino acids. Germline assignment: CDR1 SGHKS and CDR2 YYEKEE (reference sequence). The CDR3 sequence: CASSLLGEGEQYF. The CDR3, as DNA: TGTGCCAGCAGCTTGTTGGGGGAGGGGGAGCAGTACTTC.

Worth noting for this clone: One end of the junction is discordant with germline, which a read error may explain. The chain links TRBV10-3 to TRBJ2-3; 10 bases agree with TRBD2. CDR3 size: 17 residues. Germline V lookup: CDR1 ENHRY, CDR2 SYGVKD. Here the CDR3 DNA reads TGTGCCGTCAGTGCAGCGGGAGGGCCCTTAAACACAGATACGCAGTATTTT. This translates into CAVSAAGGPLNTDTQYF.